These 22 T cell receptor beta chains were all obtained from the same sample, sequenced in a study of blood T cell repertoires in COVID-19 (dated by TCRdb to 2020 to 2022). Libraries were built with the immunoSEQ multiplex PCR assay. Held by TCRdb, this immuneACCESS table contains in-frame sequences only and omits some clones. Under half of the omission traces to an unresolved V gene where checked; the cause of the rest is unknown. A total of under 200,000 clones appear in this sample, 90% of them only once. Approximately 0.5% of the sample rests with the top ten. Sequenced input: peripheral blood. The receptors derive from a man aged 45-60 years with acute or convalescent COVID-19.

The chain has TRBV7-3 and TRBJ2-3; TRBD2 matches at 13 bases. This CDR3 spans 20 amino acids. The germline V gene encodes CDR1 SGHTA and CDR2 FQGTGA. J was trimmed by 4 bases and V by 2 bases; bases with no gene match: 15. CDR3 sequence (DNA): TGTGCCAGCAGCTTATATGGGAGGACTAGCGGGAGAGAAGGGGCAGATACGCAGTATTTT. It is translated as CASSLYGRTSGREGADTQYF.

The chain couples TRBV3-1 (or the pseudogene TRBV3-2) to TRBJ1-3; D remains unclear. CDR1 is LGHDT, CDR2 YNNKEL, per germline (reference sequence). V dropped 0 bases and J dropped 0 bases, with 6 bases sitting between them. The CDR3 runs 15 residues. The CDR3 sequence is CASSQDRLSGNTIYF. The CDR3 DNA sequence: TGTGCCAGCAGCCAAGACCGACTCTCTGGAAACACCATATATTTT.

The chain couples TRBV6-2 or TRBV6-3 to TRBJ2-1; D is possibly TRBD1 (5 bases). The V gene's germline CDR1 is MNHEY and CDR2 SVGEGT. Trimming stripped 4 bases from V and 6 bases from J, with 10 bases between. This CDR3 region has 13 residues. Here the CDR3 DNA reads TGTGCCAGCAGTTCAGGGTGGGGCAATGAGCAGTTCTTC. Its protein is CASSSGWGNEQFF.

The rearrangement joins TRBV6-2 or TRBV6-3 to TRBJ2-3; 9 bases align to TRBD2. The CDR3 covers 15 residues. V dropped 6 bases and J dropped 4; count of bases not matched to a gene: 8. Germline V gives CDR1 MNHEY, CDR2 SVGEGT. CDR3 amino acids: CASSLAGRLSDTQYF. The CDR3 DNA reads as TGTGCCAGCAGCCTAGCGGGGAGGTTATCAGATACGCAGTATTTT.

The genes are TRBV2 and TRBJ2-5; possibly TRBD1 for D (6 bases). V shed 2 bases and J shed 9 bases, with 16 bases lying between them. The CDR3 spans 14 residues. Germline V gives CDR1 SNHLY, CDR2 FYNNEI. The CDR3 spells CASSEFGRGYAQYF. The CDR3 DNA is TGTGCCAGCAGTGAATTTGGCAGGGGCTATGCCCAGTACTTC. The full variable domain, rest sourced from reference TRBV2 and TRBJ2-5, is EPEVTQTPSHQVTQMGQEVILRCVPISNHLYFYWYRQILGQKVEFLVSFYNNEISEKSEIFDDQFSVERPDGSNFTLKIRSTKLEDSAMYFCASSEFGRGYAQYFGPGTRLLVL.

The CDR3 DNA is TGTGCCAGTAATCCTACTCCGGGACAGGGAAACCAGCCCCAGCATTTT. It translates to CASNPTPGQGNQPQHF. This rearrangement joins TRBV19 to TRBJ1-5; 9 bases agree with TRBD1. J was trimmed by 7 bases and V by 7 bases; bases with no gene match: 14. The CDR3 runs to 16 residues. Germline CDR1 is LNHDA and CDR2 is SQIVND (reference sequence).

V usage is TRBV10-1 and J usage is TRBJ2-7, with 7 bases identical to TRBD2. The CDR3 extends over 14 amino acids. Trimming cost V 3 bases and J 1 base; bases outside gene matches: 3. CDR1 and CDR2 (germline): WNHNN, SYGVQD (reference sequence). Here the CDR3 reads CASSEGTKSYEQYF. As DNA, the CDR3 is TGCGCCAGCAGTGAAGGGACTAAGTCCTACGAGCAGTACTTC.

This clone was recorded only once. The DNA for the CDR3 is TGTGCCAGCAGCTTAAACAGGGATCATGGCTACACCTTC. Amino acid sequence: CASSLNRDHGYTF. V and J are TRBV7-9 and TRBJ1-2; D is possibly TRBD1 (6 bases). The CDR3 contains 13 residues. In germline, CDR1 is SEHNR, CDR2 FQNEAQ (reference sequence). V was clipped by 2 bases and J by 6 bases, with 10 bases between them.

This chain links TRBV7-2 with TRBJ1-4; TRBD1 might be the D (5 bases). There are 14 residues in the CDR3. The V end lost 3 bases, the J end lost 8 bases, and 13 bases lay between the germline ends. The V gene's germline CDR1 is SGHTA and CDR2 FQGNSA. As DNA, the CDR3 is TGTGCCAGCAGCTTCAGGGTAGGAGAAGAAAAACTGTTTTTT. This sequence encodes CASSFRVGEEKLFF.

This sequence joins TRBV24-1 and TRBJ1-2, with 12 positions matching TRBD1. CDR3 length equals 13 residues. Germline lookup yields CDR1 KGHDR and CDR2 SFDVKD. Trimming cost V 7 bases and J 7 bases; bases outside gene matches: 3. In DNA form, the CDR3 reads TGTGCCACCAGCGGGACAGGGGGCCTTGGCTACACCTTC. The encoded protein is CATSGTGGLGYTF.

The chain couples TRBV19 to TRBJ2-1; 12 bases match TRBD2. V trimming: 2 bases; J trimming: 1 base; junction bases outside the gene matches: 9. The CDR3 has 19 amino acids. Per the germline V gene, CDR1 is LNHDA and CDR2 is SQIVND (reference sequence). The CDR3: CASSIRLAGGPGSYNEQFF. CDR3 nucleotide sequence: TGTGCCAGTAGTATACGCCTAGCGGGAGGGCCGGGGTCCTACAATGAGCAGTTCTTC.

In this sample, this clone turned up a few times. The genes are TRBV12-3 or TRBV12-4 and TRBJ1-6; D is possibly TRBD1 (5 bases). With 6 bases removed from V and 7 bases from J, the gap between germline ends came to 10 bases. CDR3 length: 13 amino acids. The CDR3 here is CASRPTVNSPLHF. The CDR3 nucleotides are TGTGCCAGCAGGCCGACAGTAAATTCACCCCTCCACTTT.

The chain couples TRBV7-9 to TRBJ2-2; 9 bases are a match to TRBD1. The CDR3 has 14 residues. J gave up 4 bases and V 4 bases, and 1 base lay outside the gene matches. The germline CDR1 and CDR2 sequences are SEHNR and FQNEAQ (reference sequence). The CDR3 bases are TGTGCCAGCAGCTGGGACAGGGTCACCGGGGAGCTGTTTTTT. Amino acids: CASSWDRVTGELFF.

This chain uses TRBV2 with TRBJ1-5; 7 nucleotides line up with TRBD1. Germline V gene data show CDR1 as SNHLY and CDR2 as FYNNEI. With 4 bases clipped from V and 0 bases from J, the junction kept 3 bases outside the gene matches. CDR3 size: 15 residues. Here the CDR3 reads CASSATGDSNQPQHF. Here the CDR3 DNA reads TGTGCCAGCAGTGCTACAGGGGATAGCAATCAGCCCCAGCATTTT.

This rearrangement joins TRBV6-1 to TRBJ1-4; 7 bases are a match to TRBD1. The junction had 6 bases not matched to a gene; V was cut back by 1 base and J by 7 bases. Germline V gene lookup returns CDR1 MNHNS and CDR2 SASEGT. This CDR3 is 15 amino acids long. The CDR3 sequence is CASSEGGQFAEKLFF. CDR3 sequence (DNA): TGTGCCAGCAGTGAAGGGGGACAGTTCGCTGAAAAACTGTTTTTT.

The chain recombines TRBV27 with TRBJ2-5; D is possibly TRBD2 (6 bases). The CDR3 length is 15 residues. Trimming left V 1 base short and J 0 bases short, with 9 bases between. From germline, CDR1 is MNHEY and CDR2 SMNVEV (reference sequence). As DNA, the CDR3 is TGTGCCAGCAGTTTATTGCGGGACTACCAAGAGACCCAGTACTTC. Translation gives CASSLLRDYQETQYF.

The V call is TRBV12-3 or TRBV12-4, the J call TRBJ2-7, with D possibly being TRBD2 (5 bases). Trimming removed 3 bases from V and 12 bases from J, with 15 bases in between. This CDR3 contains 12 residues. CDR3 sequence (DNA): TGTGCCAGCAGTTTTCTTGAGGGAGAACGGTACTTC. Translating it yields CASSFLEGERYF.

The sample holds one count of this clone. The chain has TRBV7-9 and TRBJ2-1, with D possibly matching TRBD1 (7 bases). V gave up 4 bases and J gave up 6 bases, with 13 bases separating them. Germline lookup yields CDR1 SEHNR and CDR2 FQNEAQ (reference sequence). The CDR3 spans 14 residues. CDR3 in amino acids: CASSSRGARNEQFF. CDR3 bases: TGTGCCAGCAGCTCCAGGGGGGCTCGCAATGAGCAGTTCTTC. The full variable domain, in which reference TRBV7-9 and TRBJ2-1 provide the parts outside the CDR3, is DTGVSQNPRHKITKRGQNVTFRCDPISEHNRLYWYRQTLGQGPEFLTYFQNEAQLEKSRLLSDRFSAERPKGSFSTLEIQRTEQGDSAMYLCASSSRGARNEQFFGPGTRLTVL.

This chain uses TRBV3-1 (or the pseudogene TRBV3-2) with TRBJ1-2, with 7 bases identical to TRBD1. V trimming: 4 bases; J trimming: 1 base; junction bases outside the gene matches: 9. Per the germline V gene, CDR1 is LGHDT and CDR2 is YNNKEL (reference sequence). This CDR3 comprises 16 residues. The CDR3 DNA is TGTGCCAGCAGCCCCCGACAGGGCCGTTTTAACTATGGCTACACCTTC. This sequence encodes CASSPRQGRFNYGYTF.

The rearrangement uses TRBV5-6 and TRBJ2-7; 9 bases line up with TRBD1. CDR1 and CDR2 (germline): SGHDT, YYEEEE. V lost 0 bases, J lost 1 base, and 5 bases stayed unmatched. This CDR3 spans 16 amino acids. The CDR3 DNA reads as TGTGCCAGCAGCTTGGACAGGGGGCTTGGGTCCTACGAGCAGTACGTC. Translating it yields CASSLDRGLGSYEQYV.

DNA of the CDR3: TGTGCCACCACGACATCTAGCAATCAGCCCCAGCATTTT. It encodes CATTTSSNQPQHF. This chain links TRBV28 with TRBJ1-5; D is uncertain. Germline V CDR1 and CDR2: MDHEN, SYDVKM. There are 13 residues in the CDR3. V was shortened by 10 bases and J by 0 bases, with 10 bases between the two germline ends.

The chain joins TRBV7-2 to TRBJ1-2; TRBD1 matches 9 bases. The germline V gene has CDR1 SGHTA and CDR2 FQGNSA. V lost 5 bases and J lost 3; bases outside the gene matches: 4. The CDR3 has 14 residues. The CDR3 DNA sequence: TGTGCCAGCAGCCCGAGGACAGGGGACTATGGCTACACCTTC. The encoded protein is CASSPRTGDYGYTF. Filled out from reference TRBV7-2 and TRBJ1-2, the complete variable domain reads GAGVSQSPSNKVTEKGKDVELRCDPISGHTALYWYRQSLGQGLEFLIYFQGNSAPDKSGLPSDRFSAERTGGSVSTLTIQRTQQEDSAVYLCASSPRTGDYGYTFGSGTRLTVV.